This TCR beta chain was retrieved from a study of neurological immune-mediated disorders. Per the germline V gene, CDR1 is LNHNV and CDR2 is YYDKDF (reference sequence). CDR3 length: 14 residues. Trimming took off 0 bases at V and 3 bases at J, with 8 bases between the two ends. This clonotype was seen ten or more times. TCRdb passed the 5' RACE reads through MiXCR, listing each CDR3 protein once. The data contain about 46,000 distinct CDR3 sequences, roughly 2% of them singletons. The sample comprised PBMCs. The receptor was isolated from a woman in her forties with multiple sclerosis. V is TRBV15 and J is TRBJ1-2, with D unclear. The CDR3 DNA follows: TGTGCCACCAGCAGAGATGGCGGTGACTATGGCTACACCTTC. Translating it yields CATSRDGGDYGYTF.